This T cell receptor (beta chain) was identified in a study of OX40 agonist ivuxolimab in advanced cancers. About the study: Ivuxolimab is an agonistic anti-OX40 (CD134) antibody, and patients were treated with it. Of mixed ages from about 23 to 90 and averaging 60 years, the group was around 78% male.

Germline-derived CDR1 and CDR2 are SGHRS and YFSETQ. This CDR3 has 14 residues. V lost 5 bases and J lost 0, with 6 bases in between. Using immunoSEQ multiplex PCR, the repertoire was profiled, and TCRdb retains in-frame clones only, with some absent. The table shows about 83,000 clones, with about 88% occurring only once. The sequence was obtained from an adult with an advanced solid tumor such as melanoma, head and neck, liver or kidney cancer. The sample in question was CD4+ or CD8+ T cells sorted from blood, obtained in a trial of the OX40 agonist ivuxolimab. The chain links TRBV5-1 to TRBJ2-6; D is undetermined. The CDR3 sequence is CASSQDSGANVLTF. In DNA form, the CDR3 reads TGCGCCAGCAGTCAGGACTCTGGGGCCAACGTCCTGACTTTC. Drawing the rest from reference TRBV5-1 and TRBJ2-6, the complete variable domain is KAGVTQTPRYLIKTRGQQVTLSCSPISGHRSVSWYQQTPGQGLQFLFEYFSETQRNKGNFPGRFSGRQFSNSRSEMNVSTLELGDSALYLCASSQDSGANVLTFGAGSRLTVL.